A selection of T cell receptor beta chains follows, all from one sample in a study of blood T cell repertoires in COVID-19. The table came from immunoSEQ multiplex PCR; TCRdb's copy has only in-frame clones and leaves some out. The sample lists 240,000 or so clones, approximately 85% seen once, with roughly 2% in the top ten. The source material was PBMCs or T cells enriched from blood (not recorded which). These receptors came from a woman between 50 and 59 years old who had recovered from COVID-19. Both conserved end residues are part of each CDR3. Fields, in order: clone size, V gene, J gene, D gene, CDR3 protein. The D gene is left open where the match is weak. The listing skips clone size in some rows; elsewhere it reads once, few, many or a size class.

clone size: NA
V gene: TRBV5-1
J gene: TRBJ2-3
D gene: NA
CDR3 protein: CASSLDARVGTDTQYF

clone size: NA
V gene: TRBV7-2
J gene: TRBJ1-2
D gene: NA
CDR3 protein: CASSYLGGGTVSYTF

clone size: NA
V gene: TRBV7-2
J gene: TRBJ2-5
D gene: NA
CDR3 protein: CASSFSKTVETQYF

clone size: once
V gene: TRBV19
J gene: TRBJ1-5
D gene: NA
CDR3 protein: CASSLRTEYSNQPQHF

clone size: NA
V gene: TRBV7-9
J gene: TRBJ1-4
D gene: NA
CDR3 protein: CASSLAVSGEKLFF

clone size: NA
V gene: TRBV27
J gene: TRBJ2-7
D gene: TRBD1
CDR3 protein: CASSSTGGSTYEQYF

clone size: NA
V gene: TRBV7-2
J gene: TRBJ2-3
D gene: TRBD1
CDR3 protein: CASSSRQGSDTQYF

clone size: NA
V gene: TRBV5-1
J gene: TRBJ1-2
D gene: TRBD1
CDR3 protein: CASSFTYQGALGSGYTF

clone size: NA
V gene: TRBV9
J gene: TRBJ1-2
D gene: NA
CDR3 protein: CASSVAGTGGDYGYTF

clone size: NA
V gene: TRBV5-4
J gene: TRBJ2-3
D gene: NA
CDR3 protein: CASSLGGSVGGDTQYF

clone size: NA
V gene: TRBV7-8
J gene: TRBJ2-7
D gene: NA
CDR3 protein: CASSQQTYSYEQYF

clone size: NA
V gene: TRBV7-3
J gene: TRBJ2-3
D gene: NA
CDR3 protein: CASSLDKPDTQYF

clone size: NA
V gene: TRBV19
J gene: TRBJ2-7
D gene: NA
CDR3 protein: CASSPGGAGSYEQYF

clone size: NA
V gene: TRBV5-1
J gene: TRBJ1-1
D gene: TRBD1
CDR3 protein: CASSLTGTAGEAFF